Below, 8 T cell receptor beta chains from the same sample are listed, as sequenced in a study of T-cell memory formation after mild COVID-19. TCRdb reprocessed the 5' RACE reads via MiXCR and lists one record per CDR3 protein. Among about 470,000 distinct CDR3 sequences listed, about 18% were seen once. The sequencing sample was made of PBMCs or a T cell subset sorted from them (not recorded which). These receptors were obtained from an adult woman who had mild COVID-19 (a few samples of this study predate the infection). Cell type and time point are not known.

J is TRBJ2-5 and V is TRBV28; a possible D gene is TRBD1 (6 bases). Trimming removed 3 bases at V and 5 bases at J, with 16 bases between. Germline V gene sequence: CDR1 MDHEN, CDR2 SYDVKM. This CDR3 is 15 amino acids long. The CDR3 here is CASSFWDNKRETQYF. The CDR3 coding sequence is TGTGCCAGCAGTTTCTGGGACAACAAGCGGGAGACCCAGTACTTC.

This clonotype was counted a few times. This chain uses TRBV19 with TRBJ2-1; the match to TRBD1 covers 7 bases. The V gene's germline CDR1 is LNHDA and CDR2 SQIVND (reference sequence). This CDR3 comprises 14 residues. The junction had 11 bases not matched to a gene; V was cut back by 10 bases and J by 5 bases. CDR3 sequence reads: CATNRGLMDNEQFF. DNA for the CDR3: TGTGCCACCAACAGGGGCCTTATGGACAATGAGCAGTTCTTC.

The chain links TRBV5-1 to TRBJ2-3; 7 bases fit TRBD1. V lost 4 bases, J lost 1 base, and 6 bases stayed unmatched. CDR1 SGHRS and CDR2 YFSETQ come from the germline V gene. This CDR3 has 15 residues. The CDR3 DNA is TGCGCCAGCAGCGACGACAGGGTGCGCACAGATACGCAGTATTTT. This sequence encodes CASSDDRVRTDTQYF.

This chain links TRBV19 with TRBJ2-1; 7 bases align to TRBD2. Germline-derived CDR1 and CDR2 are LNHDA and SQIVND (reference sequence). CDR3 size: 14 residues. The ends lost 5 bases at V and 5 bases at J; junction bases unmatched: 6. The CDR3 sequence: CASSYPLANNEQFF. The CDR3 DNA reads TGTGCCAGTAGTTACCCACTAGCGAACAATGAGCAGTTCTTC.

This clonotype was seen a few times. The chain couples TRBV12-3 or TRBV12-4 to TRBJ2-6, with D tentatively TRBD1 (5 bases). This CDR3 contains 17 residues. Trimming removed 3 bases from V and 1 base from J, with 13 bases in between. The CDR3 loop is CASSFRGHPSGANVLTF. The DNA for the CDR3 is TGTGCCAGCAGTTTTCGAGGACACCCTTCTGGGGCCAACGTCCTGACTTTC.

The V gene is TRBV27, the J gene TRBJ1-1; TRBD1 aligns across 11 bases. The junction had 7 bases not matched to a gene; V was cut back by 9 bases and J by 1 base. CDR3 length equals 15 residues. Looked up from germline, CDR1 is MNHEY and CDR2 is SMNVEV (reference sequence). This chain's CDR3 is CASRDRGVGNTEAFF. The CDR3, as DNA: TGTGCCAGTCGGGACAGGGGGGTAGGGAACACTGAAGCTTTCTTT.

The chain uses TRBV7-9 and TRBJ1-1, with 8 bases fitting TRBD1. Germline lookup yields CDR1 SEHNR and CDR2 FQNEAQ (reference sequence). CDR3 length: 14 residues. Trimming took 4 bases from V and 0 from J; bases not matched to a gene: 1. The CDR3 protein is CASSSGQVNTEAFF. CDR3 in DNA: TGTGCCAGCAGCTCGGGACAGGTGAACACTGAAGCTTTCTTT.

This clonotype was found a few times. The chain combines TRBV15 with TRBJ2-1; 9 positions match TRBD1. The length of the CDR3 is 14 residues. The trim removed 8 bases at V and 3 bases at J, leaving 5 bases unmatched. Germline CDR1 reads LNHNV; CDR2 reads YYDKDF (reference sequence). CDR3 protein: CATSGTGNYNEQFF. CDR3 nucleotides: TGTGCCACCTCCGGGACAGGGAACTACAATGAGCAGTTCTTC.